This T cell receptor (beta chain) was identified in a study of response to subunit inactivated influenza vaccine. Trimming took off 1 base at V and 7 bases at J, with 19 bases between the two ends. Germline V gene data show CDR1 as LGHNA and CDR2 as YNFKEQ. There are 16 residues in the CDR3. TCRdb re-derived calls from the RT-PCR reads in MiXCR, one entry per CDR3 protein. The sample lists hundreds of thousands of distinct CDR3 sequences, roughly 18% occurring once. The TCR comes from a man aged 50 to 59 who received an inactivated influenza vaccine. Source: PBMCs from blood, taken about 5 days after vaccination. The rearrangement links TRBV4-2 to TRBJ1-2; D might be TRBD1 (5 bases). CDR3 nucleotide sequence: TGTGCCAGCAGCCAAGGAGCCAGCGGATCTAGGGGTGGCTACACCTTC. This codes for CASSQGASGSRGGYTF.